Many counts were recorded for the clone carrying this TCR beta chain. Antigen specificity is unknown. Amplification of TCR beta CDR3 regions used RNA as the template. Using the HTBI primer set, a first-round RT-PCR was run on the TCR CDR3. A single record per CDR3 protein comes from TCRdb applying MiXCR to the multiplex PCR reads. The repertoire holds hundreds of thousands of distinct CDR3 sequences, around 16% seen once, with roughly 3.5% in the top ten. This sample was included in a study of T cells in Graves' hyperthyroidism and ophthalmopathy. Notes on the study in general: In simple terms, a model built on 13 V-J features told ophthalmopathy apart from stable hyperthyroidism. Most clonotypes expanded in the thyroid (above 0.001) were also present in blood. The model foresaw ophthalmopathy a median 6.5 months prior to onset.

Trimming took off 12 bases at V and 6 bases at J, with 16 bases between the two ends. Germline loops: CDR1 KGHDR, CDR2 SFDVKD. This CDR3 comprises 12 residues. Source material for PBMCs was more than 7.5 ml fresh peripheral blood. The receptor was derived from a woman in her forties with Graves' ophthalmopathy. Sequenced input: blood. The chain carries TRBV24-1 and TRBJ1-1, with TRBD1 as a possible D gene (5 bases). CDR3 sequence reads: CAPINPGAEAFF. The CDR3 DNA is TGTGCCCCCATCAATCCGGGGGCTGAAGCTTTCTTT.